This T cell receptor (beta chain) came from a study of T cells in Graves' hyperthyroidism and ophthalmopathy. Study-level points and caveats: Model predictions of ophthalmopathy came a median roughly 6.7 months before onset. Expanded thyroid clonotypes (above 0.001) were mostly also found in blood.

RNA transcripts were the template for amplifying TCR beta CDR3 regions. HTBI primers were employed in a first-round RT-PCR of the TCR CDR3. TCRdb reanalysed the multiplex PCR reads using MiXCR and keeps one entry per CDR3 protein. The table includes a few hundred thousand distinct CDR3 sequences, under 15% detected once. This clonotype was seen at least ten times. Antigen specificity is unknown. Sequencing was done on a sample of blood. The receptor was isolated from a woman aged 30 to 39 with Graves' hyperthyroidism.

The CDR3 reads CASSLTPPQGGNTEAFF. CDR3 DNA sequence: TGTGCCAGCAGCTTAACCCCTCCCCAAGGAGGGAACACTGAAGCTTTCTTT. The chain has TRBV7-3 and TRBJ1-1; no reliable D call. Between the trimmed V and J ends, which lost 0 bases and 1 base, there was a span of 15 bases. The germline gives CDR1 SGHTA, CDR2 FQGTGA. This CDR3 contains 17 residues. The whole variable domain, filled in from reference TRBV7-3 and TRBJ1-1, reads GAGVSQTPSNKVTEKGKYVELRCDPISGHTALYWYRQSLGQGPEFLIYFQGTGAADDSGLPNDRFFAVRPEGSVSTLKIQRTERGDSAVYLCASSLTPPQGGNTEAFFGQGTRLTVV.